Detailed here is one T cell receptor (beta chain). Its target is not known. These data come from a study of T cells after yellow fever vaccination. Study-wide context: In the case of low-cell-number fractions, SMART-Seq v4 Ultra Low Input was used for preparation.

A universal primer site and UMIs were added as TCR cDNA was made by 5'RACE template switching. TCRdb re-analysed the 5' RACE reads in MiXCR, keeping a single row per CDR3 protein. The table includes about 73,000 distinct CDR3 sequences, 7.5% to 8% detected once. Study-wide results and limits: One caveat is that FACS-sorted repertoires could contain abundant clonotypes contaminating from the bulk population. Only a small proportion of the clonotypes turned up in both the CD4 and the CD8 compartments, likely arising from convergent recombination.

CDR3 length: 14 amino acids. CDR1 and CDR2 from the germline V gene are SGHRS and YFSETQ. V lost 3 bases and J 6 bases, leaving 15 bases between the germline ends. This TCR was recovered from a man aged 25 to 40 who received the YFV17D yellow fever vaccine. Material: CD8+ T cells sorted from PBMCs, obtained on the day of the yellow fever booster vaccination. The chain has TRBV5-1 and TRBJ1-1, with D perhaps TRBD1 (5 bases). The CDR3 region has the DNA TGCGCCAGCAGCTCCTTGCCAGGACACTCTGAAGCTTTCTTT. This translates into CASSSLPGHSEAFF.